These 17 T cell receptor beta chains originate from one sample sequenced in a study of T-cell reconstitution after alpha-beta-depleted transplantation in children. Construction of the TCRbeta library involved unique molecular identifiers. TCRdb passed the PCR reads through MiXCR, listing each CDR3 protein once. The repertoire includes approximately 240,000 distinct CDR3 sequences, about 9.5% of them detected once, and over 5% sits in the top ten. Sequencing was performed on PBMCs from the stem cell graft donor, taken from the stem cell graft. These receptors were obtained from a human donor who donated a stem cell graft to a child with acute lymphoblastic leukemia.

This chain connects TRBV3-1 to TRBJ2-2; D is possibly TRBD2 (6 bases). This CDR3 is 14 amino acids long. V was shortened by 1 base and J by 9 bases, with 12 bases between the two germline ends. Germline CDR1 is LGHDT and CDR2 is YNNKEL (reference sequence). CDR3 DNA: TGTGCCAGCAGCCAAGTCGGAGGGGCGTGGGAGCTGTTTTTT. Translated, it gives CASSQVGGAWELFF.

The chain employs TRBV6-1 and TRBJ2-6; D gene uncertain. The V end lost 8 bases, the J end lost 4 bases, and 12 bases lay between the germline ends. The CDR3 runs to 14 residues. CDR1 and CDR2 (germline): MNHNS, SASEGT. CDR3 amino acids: CASAPVAGANVLTF. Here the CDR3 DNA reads TGTGCCAGCGCCCCGGTTGCGGGGGCCAACGTCCTGACTTTC.

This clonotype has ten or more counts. The CDR3 DNA reads as TGTGCCAGCAGCCACTGGGATTTGAAGATCTATGGCTACACCTTC. It yields the protein CASSHWDLKIYGYTF. The chain carries TRBV3-1 and TRBJ1-2; D uncertain. Germline V CDR1 and CDR2: LGHDT, YNNKEL (reference sequence). The CDR3 runs to 15 residues. The germline V and J ends were trimmed by 3 bases and 4 bases, with 15 bases remaining between them.

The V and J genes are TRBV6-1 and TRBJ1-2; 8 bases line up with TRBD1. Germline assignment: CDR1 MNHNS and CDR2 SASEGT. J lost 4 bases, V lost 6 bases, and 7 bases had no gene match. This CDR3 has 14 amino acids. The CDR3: CASSGQGRSYGYTF. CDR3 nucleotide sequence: TGTGCCAGCAGCGGACAGGGACGGAGCTATGGCTACACCTTC.

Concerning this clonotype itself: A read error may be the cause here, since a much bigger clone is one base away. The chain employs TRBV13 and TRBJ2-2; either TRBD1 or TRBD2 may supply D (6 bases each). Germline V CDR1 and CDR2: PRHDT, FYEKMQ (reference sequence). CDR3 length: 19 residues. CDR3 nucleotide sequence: TGTACCAGCAGCTCTCAAGGGGGGTCCGATGTCTCCCCACCCGGGGAGCTGTTTTTT. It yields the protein CTSSSQGGSDVSPPGELFF.

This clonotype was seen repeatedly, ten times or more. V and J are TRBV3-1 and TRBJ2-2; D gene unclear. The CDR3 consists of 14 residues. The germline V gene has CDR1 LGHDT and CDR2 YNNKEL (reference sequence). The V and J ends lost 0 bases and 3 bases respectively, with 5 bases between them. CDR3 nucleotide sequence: TGTGCCAGCAGCCAAGAGCTCTACACCGGGGAGCTGTTTTTT. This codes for CASSQELYTGELFF.

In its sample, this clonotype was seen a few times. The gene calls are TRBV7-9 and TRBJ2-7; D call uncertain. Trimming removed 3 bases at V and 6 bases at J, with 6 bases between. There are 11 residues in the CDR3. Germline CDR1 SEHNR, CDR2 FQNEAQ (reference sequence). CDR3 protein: CASSLEVEQYF. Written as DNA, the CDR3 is TGTGCCAGCAGCTTGGAAGTCGAGCAGTACTTC.

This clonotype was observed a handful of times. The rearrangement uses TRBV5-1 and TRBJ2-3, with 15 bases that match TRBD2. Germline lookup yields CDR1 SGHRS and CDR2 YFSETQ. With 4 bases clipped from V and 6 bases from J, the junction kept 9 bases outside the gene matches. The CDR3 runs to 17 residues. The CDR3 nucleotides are TGCGCCAGCAGCCAACGGACTAGCGGGGGGGCATATGATACGCAGTATTTT. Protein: CASSQRTSGGAYDTQYF.

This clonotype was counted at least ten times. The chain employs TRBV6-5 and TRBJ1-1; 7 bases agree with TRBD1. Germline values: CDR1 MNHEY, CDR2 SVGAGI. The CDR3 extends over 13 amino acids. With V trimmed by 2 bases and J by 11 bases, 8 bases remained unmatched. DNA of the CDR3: TGTGCCAGCAGTTACGAGATAACAGGGGCGGCTTTCTTT. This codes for CASSYEITGAAFF.

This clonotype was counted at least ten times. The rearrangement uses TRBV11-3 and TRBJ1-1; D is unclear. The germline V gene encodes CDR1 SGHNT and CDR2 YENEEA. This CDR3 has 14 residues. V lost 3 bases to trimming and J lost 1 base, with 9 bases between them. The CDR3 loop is CASSFGRENTEAFF. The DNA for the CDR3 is TGTGCCAGCAGCTTTGGCCGGGAGAACACTGAAGCTTTCTTT.

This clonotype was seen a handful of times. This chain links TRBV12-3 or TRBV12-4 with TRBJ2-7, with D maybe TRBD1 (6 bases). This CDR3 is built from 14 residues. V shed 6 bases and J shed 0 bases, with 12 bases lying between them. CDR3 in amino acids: CASSSTGHSYEQYF. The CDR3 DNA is TGTGCCAGCAGCTCGACAGGACACTCCTACGAGCAGTACTTC.

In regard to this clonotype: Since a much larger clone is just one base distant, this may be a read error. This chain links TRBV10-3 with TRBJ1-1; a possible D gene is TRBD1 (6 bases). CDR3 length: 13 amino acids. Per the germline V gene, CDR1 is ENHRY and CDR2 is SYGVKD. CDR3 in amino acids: CATSVQGNTEAFF. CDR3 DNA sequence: TGTGCCACCAGTGTACAGGGGAACACTGAAGCTTTCTTT.

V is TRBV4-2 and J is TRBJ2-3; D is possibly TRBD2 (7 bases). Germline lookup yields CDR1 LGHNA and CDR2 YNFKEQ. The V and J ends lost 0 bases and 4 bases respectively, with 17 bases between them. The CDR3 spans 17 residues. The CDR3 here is CASSQDGGGGPSDTQYF. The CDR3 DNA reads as TGTGCCAGCAGCCAAGATGGGGGGGGGGGCCCCTCAGATACGCAGTATTTT.

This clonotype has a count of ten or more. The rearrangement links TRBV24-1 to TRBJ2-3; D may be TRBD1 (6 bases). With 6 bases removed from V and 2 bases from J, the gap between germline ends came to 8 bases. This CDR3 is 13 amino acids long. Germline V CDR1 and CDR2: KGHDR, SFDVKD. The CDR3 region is CATSMGATDTQYF. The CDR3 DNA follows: TGTGCCACCAGTATGGGGGCCACAGATACGCAGTATTTT.

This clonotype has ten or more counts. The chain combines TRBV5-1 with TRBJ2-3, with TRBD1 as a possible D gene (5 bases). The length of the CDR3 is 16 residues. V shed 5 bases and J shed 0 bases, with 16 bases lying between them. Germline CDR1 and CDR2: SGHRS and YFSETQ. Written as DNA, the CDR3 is TGCGCCAGCAGGTCTGACAGAACATCTAGCACAGATACGCAGTATTTT. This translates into CASRSDRTSSTDTQYF. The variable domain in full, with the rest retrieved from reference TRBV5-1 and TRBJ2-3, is KAGVTQTPRYLIKTRGQQVTLSCSPISGHRSVSWYQQTPGQGLQFLFEYFSETQRNKGNFPGRFSGRQFSNSRSEMNVSTLELGDSALYLCASRSDRTSSTDTQYFGPGTRLTVL.

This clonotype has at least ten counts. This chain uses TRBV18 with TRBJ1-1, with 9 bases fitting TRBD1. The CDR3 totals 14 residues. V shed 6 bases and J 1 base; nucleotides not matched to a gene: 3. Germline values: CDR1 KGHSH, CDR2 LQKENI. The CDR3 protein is CASSTDRGNTEAFF. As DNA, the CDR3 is TGTGCCAGCTCCACGGACAGGGGGAACACTGAAGCTTTCTTT. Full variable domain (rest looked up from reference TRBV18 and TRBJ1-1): NAGVMQNPRHLVRRRGQEARLRCSPMKGHSHVYWYRQLPEEGLKFMVYLQKENIIDESGMPKERFSAEFPKEGPSILRIQQVVRGDSAAYFCASSTDRGNTEAFFGQGTRLTVV.

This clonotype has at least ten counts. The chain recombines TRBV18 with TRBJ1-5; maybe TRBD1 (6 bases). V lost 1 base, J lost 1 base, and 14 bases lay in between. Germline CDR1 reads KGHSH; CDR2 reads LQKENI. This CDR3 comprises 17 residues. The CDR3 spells CASSPLTVRGSNQPQHF. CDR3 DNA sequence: TGTGCCAGCTCACCACTGACAGTTAGGGGGAGCAATCAGCCCCAGCATTTT.